The 21 T cell receptor beta chains below come from one sample, sequenced in a study of blood T cells in healthy people across ages. It was with a sample-barcoded 5' primer and a J-beta primer mix that a second PCR of about 6 to 12 cycles was run. From the 5' RACE reads, TCRdb called clonotypes with MiXCR, one entry per CDR3 protein. The table has 1.5 million or so distinct CDR3 sequences, 42% seen once. The source material was blood. These receptors came from a woman under 30 in good health.

This clonotype occurred many times. The V call is TRBV20-1, the J call TRBJ2-1; unclear D gene. Per the germline V gene, CDR1 is DFQATT and CDR2 is SNEGSKA (reference sequence). There are 11 residues in the CDR3. V gave up 3 bases and J gave up 3 bases, with 3 bases separating them. The CDR3 DNA sequence: TGCAGTGCTAGCATCTACAATGAGCAGTTCTTC. Translation: CSASIYNEQFF.

The chain employs TRBV18 and TRBJ2-7, with 11 bases aligning to TRBD2. Germline CDR1 is KGHSH and CDR2 is LQKENI. This CDR3 is built from 12 residues. The V segment lost 8 bases and the J segment 5 bases; nucleotides outside the gene matches: 2. The CDR3, as DNA: TGTGCCAGCCGACTAGCGGGGAACGAGCAGTACTTC. The encoded protein is CASRLAGNEQYF.

This chain connects TRBV6-5 to TRBJ2-3, with 7 nucleotides matching TRBD1. The CDR3 covers 15 residues. CDR1 MNHEY and CDR2 SVGAGI come from the germline V gene. V shed 5 bases and J 1 base; nucleotides not matched to a gene: 6. CDR3 sequence: CASSDRVGGTDTQYF. Written as DNA, the CDR3 is TGTGCCAGCAGTGACAGGGTAGGAGGCACAGATACGCAGTATTTT.

The chain combines TRBV9 with TRBJ2-3; D is undetermined. The CDR3 is 16 amino acids. Germline V gene data show CDR1 as SGDLS and CDR2 as YYNGEE. V dropped 3 bases and J dropped 0 bases, with 14 bases sitting between them. CDR3 sequence: CASSASDAPSTDTQYF. The DNA of the CDR3 is TGTGCCAGCAGCGCCTCCGACGCCCCTAGCACAGATACGCAGTATTTT. Drawing the rest from reference TRBV9 and TRBJ2-3, the complete variable domain is DSGVTQTPKHLITATGQRVTLRCSPRSGDLSVYWYQQSLDQGLQFLIQYYNGEERAKGNILERFSAQQFPDLHSELNLSSLELGDSALYFCASSASDAPSTDTQYFGPGTRLTVL.

This clonotype showed up just a few times. This chain connects TRBV20-1 to TRBJ1-4, with a possible D match to TRBD1 (6 bases). Looked up from germline, CDR1 is DFQATT and CDR2 is SNEGSKA (reference sequence). The CDR3 runs 13 residues. Trimming removed 5 bases at V and 5 bases at J, with 12 bases between. The CDR3 coding sequence is TGCAGTGCTCAGGGGATCAGAAATGAAAAACTGTTTTTT. Translating gives CSAQGIRNEKLFF.

This clonotype was recorded only once. Relative to the germline gene, one junction end is altered; a read error may explain this. The chain recombines TRBV27 with TRBJ2-5; TRBD2 matches at 7 bases. The J call may be in error: the DNA end matches TRBJ2-7 better. Germline values: CDR1 MNHEY, CDR2 SMNVEV (reference sequence). CDR3 length: 13 amino acids. The chain's CDR3 is CARSFRGSYEQYF. Here the CDR3 DNA reads TGTGCCAGAAGTTTCCGCGGGAGCTACGAGCAGTACTTC.

The chain carries TRBV9 and TRBJ2-7; D assignment may be TRBD1 or TRBD2 (5 bases each). This CDR3 spans 15 amino acids. Germline CDR1 reads SGDLS; CDR2 reads YYNGEE. Trimming stripped 5 bases from V and 2 bases from J, with 17 bases between. The CDR3, as DNA: TGTGCCAGCAGTTATAGAGAGGGGCCGGCCTACGAGCAGTACTTC. This gives the protein CASSYREGPAYEQYF.

The V and J genes are TRBV9 and TRBJ1-1; no firm D call. Germline V CDR1 and CDR2: SGDLS, YYNGEE. V was shortened by 2 bases and J by 0 bases, with 8 bases between the two germline ends. CDR3 size: 14 residues. CDR3 bases: TGTGCCAGCAGCGTCGGCCCAGTGAACACTGAAGCTTTCTTT. Encoded protein: CASSVGPVNTEAFF.

The J gene is TRBJ1-5, the V gene TRBV9, with TRBD1 identical over 9 bases. Germline loops: CDR1 SGDLS, CDR2 YYNGEE. V dropped 4 bases and J dropped 3; count of bases not matched to a gene: 5. This CDR3 is 15 amino acids long. The CDR3 region has the DNA TGTGCCAGCAGCATGGACAGGGGAATCAATCAGCCCCAGCATTTT. It encodes CASSMDRGINQPQHF.

The rearrangement uses TRBV12-3 or TRBV12-4 and TRBJ2-3; 7 positions match TRBD2. V lost 4 bases to trimming and J lost 4 bases; unmatched junction nucleotides: 14. There are 17 residues in the CDR3. CDR3: CASSSPLAGGIADTQYF. The CDR3 DNA is TGTGCCAGCAGTTCCCCCTTAGCGGGTGGGATCGCAGATACGCAGTATTTT.

V gene TRBV11-1 combines with J gene TRBJ2-1; D remains ambiguous. V was trimmed by 5 bases and J by 4 bases, leaving 12 bases between them. The CDR3 totals 14 residues. The germline CDR1 and CDR2 sequences are SGHAT and FQDESV (reference sequence). As DNA, the CDR3 is TGTGCCAGCAGCGCAACGTGGATTTACAATGAGCAGTTCTTC. This encodes CASSATWIYNEQFF.

The sample holds a few counts of this clonotype. V is TRBV12-3 or TRBV12-4 and J is TRBJ2-3; either TRBD1 or TRBD2 may fit D (5 bases each). V was cut by 1 base and J by 4 bases, with 9 bases left in between. The CDR3 sequence is 14 residues long. CDR3 protein: CASSLVLGPDTQYF. CDR3 DNA: TGTGCCAGCAGTTTAGTTTTGGGACCAGATACGCAGTATTTT.

This chain connects TRBV4-3 to TRBJ2-1, with D unresolved. V gave up 4 bases and J gave up 3 bases, with 13 bases separating them. In germline, CDR1 is LGHNA, CDR2 YSLEER. The CDR3 extends over 15 amino acids. The CDR3 region has the DNA TGCGCCAGCAGCCCCTCGTATCAAATCTACAATGAGCAGTTCTTC. Residues: CASSPSYQIYNEQFF.

V usage is TRBV5-1 and J usage is TRBJ2-7, with D possibly being TRBD1 or TRBD2 (5 bases each). CDR1 SGHRS and CDR2 YFSETQ come from the germline V gene. V gave up 0 bases and J gave up 0 bases, with 10 bases separating them. This CDR3 region has 15 residues. The CDR3 region is CASSLDGTRSYEQYF. Here the CDR3 DNA reads TGCGCCAGCAGCTTGGATGGGACCCGCTCCTACGAGCAGTACTTC.

The chain employs TRBV20-1 and TRBJ2-4, with D perhaps TRBD1 or TRBD2 (5 bases each). Gene TRBJ2-7 matches the end of the DNA better, so the J call may be wrong. The CDR3 has 14 amino acids. Per the germline V gene, CDR1 is DFQATT and CDR2 is SNEGSKA (reference sequence). The CDR3 spells CSASLWGLGDEQYF. In DNA, the CDR3 is TGCAGTGCTAGTTTATGGGGGTTAGGCGACGAGCAGTACTTC.

The CDR3 loop reads CSARDGGGALPYEQYF. The CDR3, as DNA: TGCAGTGCTAGAGATGGGGGAGGGGCCCTACCCTACGAGCAGTACTTC. The V call is TRBV20-1, the J call TRBJ2-7, with 7 bases identical to TRBD2. Trimming cost V 0 bases and J 2 bases; bases outside gene matches: 10. This CDR3 spans 16 amino acids. Germline loops: CDR1 DFQATT, CDR2 SNEGSKA (reference sequence).

The chain couples TRBV20-1 to TRBJ2-3; D is possibly TRBD2 (7 bases). This CDR3 has 11 residues. The germline V gene has CDR1 DFQATT and CDR2 SNEGSKA (reference sequence). V was trimmed by 6 bases and J by 8 bases, leaving 12 bases between them. The CDR3 spells CSADRGGTQYF. CDR3 nucleotide sequence: TGCAGTGCCGATAGGGGGGGTACGCAGTATTTT.

The chain employs TRBV6-1 and TRBJ2-3; D remains ambiguous. CDR1 is MNHNS and CDR2 is SASEGT in the germline V gene. V was shortened by 6 bases and J by 0 bases, with 10 bases between the two germline ends. This CDR3 has 14 amino acids. The CDR3 sequence is CASRTKGSTDTQYF. The CDR3 bases are TGTGCCAGCAGAACCAAGGGCAGCACAGATACGCAGTATTTT.

In its sample, this clonotype was seen a few times. V usage is TRBV21-1 and J usage is TRBJ1-3; TRBD1 is the table's D call, not checked against the DNA. TRBV21-1 corresponds to a pseudogene. CDR3 size: 18 residues. The CDR3 spells CASSPSRDRGLLGNTIYF. CDR3 DNA sequence: TGTGCCAGCAGCCCCTCCCGGGACAGGGGGCTTCTTGGAAACACCATATATTTT.

Turning to this clonotype: At one end, the junction sequence differs from germline, possibly due to a read error. The rearrangement joins TRBV5-1 to TRBJ1-1, with D possibly being TRBD1 (6 bases). Looked up from germline, CDR1 is SGHRS and CDR2 is YFSETQ. This CDR3 has 14 amino acids. CDR3 bases: TGCACCAGCAGGTTACAGGGTGACGCTACTGAAGCTTTCTTT. It encodes CTSRLQGDATEAFF.

To note about this clonotype: At one end the junction does not follow the germline gene, possibly because of a read error. The V and J genes are TRBV5-1 and TRBJ2-1; TRBD2 is a possible D gene (5 bases). Germline assignment: CDR1 SGHRS and CDR2 YFSETQ. This CDR3 region has 18 residues. CDR3 region: CASSLAERALNYYNAQFF. DNA for the CDR3: TGCGCCAGCAGCTTGGCCGAGAGGGCGTTAAATTACTACAATGCGCAGTTCTTC.